This note documents a single T cell receptor beta chain sequence. Original handling: Nucleated cell number was recorded as an estimate derived from reference gene primer amplification. Assay: immunoSEQ multiplex PCR; the TCRdb copy retains only in-frame clones and omits some. Clonal size and the V and J genes are those of that table, whereas D and trimming came from the DNA. The repertoire consists of 200,000 to 250,000 clones, with 88% occurring once and the leading ten covering approximately 3.7%. This sample was included in a study of blood T cell repertoires in COVID-19. Looking at the study overall: Specimens from acute and convalescent COVID-19 originated in the United States, Italy and Spain.

Participants reported their clinical history, and cohort assignment relied on those reports. Up to 2 weeks before entering the study, exposed participants had met a COVID-19 case. The source material was PBMCs or T cells enriched from blood (not recorded which). The source of this sequence is a woman aged 25 to 39 who had been exposed to COVID-19.

The DNA for the CDR3 is TGTGCCAGCAGCTTGGAGCTAGCGGGAGAGAGGTCCTACAATGAGCAGTTCTTC. The encoded protein is CASSLELAGERSYNEQFF. V is TRBV5-4 and J is TRBJ2-1; 10 positions agree with TRBD2. Trimming at V came to 0 bases and at J to 1 base, leaving 7 bases not matched to a gene. Germline CDR1 SGHNT, CDR2 YYREEE (reference sequence). CDR3 length: 18 residues.